These 10 T cell receptor beta chains were sequenced from one sample in a study of T cells in tuberculosis. The data were produced by immunoSEQ multiplex PCR, yet TCRdb's version contains in-frame clones alone and is incomplete. The sample shows about 88,000 clones, approximately 91% of them seen only once. Cells were sorted from thawed PBMC rested overnight and stained with GMM-loaded CD1B tetramer, viability dye and anti-CD3. C32 glucose monomycolate from Rhodococcus equi was loaded onto the CD1B tetramers. The sample consisted of CD1b-GMM tetramer-negative cells sorted from PBMCs. These TCRs come from an adult woman with latent tuberculosis.

The rearrangement joins TRBV13 to TRBJ2-2; no reliable D call. This CDR3 is 16 amino acids long. Looked up from germline, CDR1 is PRHDT and CDR2 is FYEKMQ (reference sequence). V was trimmed by 3 bases and J by 0 bases, leaving 11 bases between them. The CDR3 protein is CASSLAVQSNTGELFF. DNA for the CDR3: TGTGCCAGCAGCTTGGCCGTACAATCGAACACCGGGGAGCTGTTTTTT.

The chain joins TRBV6-5 to TRBJ2-5, with 9 bases fitting TRBD1. V lost 4 bases, J lost 9 bases, and 6 bases stayed unmatched. The CDR3 extends over 13 amino acids. The germline CDR1 and CDR2 sequences are MNHEY and SVGAGI. In nucleotides, the CDR3 is TGTGCCAGCAGTTCCGGACAGGGGACGGCCCAGTACTTC. It codes for CASSSGQGTAQYF.

The chain is built from TRBV28 and TRBJ2-5; D is unresolved. Looked up from germline, CDR1 is MDHEN and CDR2 is SYDVKM. V dropped 3 bases and J dropped 1 base, with 9 bases sitting between them. This CDR3 spans 14 amino acids. In DNA form, the CDR3 reads TGTGCCAGCAGTTTTGCACGGTTCCAAGAGACCCAGTACTTC. Encoded protein: CASSFARFQETQYF.

This chain links TRBV4-1 with TRBJ2-5; TRBD2 matches at 7 bases. V lost 0 bases, J lost 1 base, and 8 bases stayed unmatched. This CDR3 contains 17 residues. Germline V lookup: CDR1 MGHRA, CDR2 YSYEKL. In nucleotides, the CDR3 is TGCGCCAGCAGCCAAGATTTGCCTGGGACTATCCAAGAGACCCAGTACTTC. Protein product: CASSQDLPGTIQETQYF.

The chain links TRBV7-9 to TRBJ2-5, with 8 bases fitting TRBD2. This CDR3 region has 16 residues. The germline CDR1 and CDR2 sequences are SEHNR and FQNEAQ (reference sequence). After removal of 2 bases from V and 2 bases from J, the junction contained 7 bases not matched to a gene. CDR3 region: CASSLLRGGPQETQYF. CDR3 DNA: TGTGCCAGCAGCTTACTGCGCGGGGGGCCTCAAGAGACCCAGTACTTC.

V is TRBV11-3 and J is TRBJ1-1; possibly TRBD1 for D (5 bases). Deletions cut 7 bases from V and 1 base from J, with 7 bases between. The CDR3 has 12 residues. Germline assignment: CDR1 SGHNT and CDR2 YENEEA. CDR3 DNA sequence: TGTGCCAGCAAAGGGGAGAACACTGAAGCTTTCTTT. Its translation: CASKGENTEAFF.

The gene calls are TRBV5-4 and TRBJ2-5, with TRBD1 as a possible D gene (6 bases). CDR1 SGHNT and CDR2 YYREEE come from the germline V gene (reference sequence). V lost 2 bases to trimming and J lost 2 bases, with 13 bases between them. CDR3 length: 15 residues. The CDR3 region has the DNA TGTGCCAGCAGCTTTGGGACACCTCAACAAGAGACCCAGTACTTC. Its protein product is CASSFGTPQQETQYF.

The chain combines TRBV12-5 with TRBJ2-2, with no clear D. Trimming took 6 bases from V and 0 from J, leaving 5 bases between them. Per germline, CDR1 LGHNT and CDR2 FRNRAP. The CDR3 has 13 amino acids. CDR3 coding DNA: TGTGCTAGTGGGCGGACGAACACCGGGGAGCTGTTTTTT. Translated: CASGRTNTGELFF.

This chain links TRBV19 with TRBJ2-7; TRBD2 agrees at 8 bases. The V gene's germline CDR1 is LNHDA and CDR2 SQIVND (reference sequence). Trimming at V came to 1 base and at J to 0 bases, leaving 2 bases not matched to a gene. This CDR3 is built from 15 residues. The CDR3 spells CASSIAGGYSYEQYF. CDR3 in DNA: TGTGCCAGTAGTATAGCGGGGGGGTACTCCTACGAGCAGTACTTC.

The chain carries TRBV7-9 and TRBJ2-5; the match to TRBD1 covers 12 bases. CDR1 is SEHNR, CDR2 FQNEAQ, per germline (reference sequence). This CDR3 has 16 amino acids. The junction had 9 bases not matched to a gene; V was cut back by 5 bases and J by 5 bases. CDR3 in amino acids: CASSLGDRGLRETQYF. The CDR3 bases are TGTGCCAGCAGCCTAGGGGACAGGGGGCTTCGGGAGACCCAGTACTTC.